The source of this TCR beta chain is a study of T cells in Graves' hyperthyroidism and ophthalmopathy. RNA transcripts provided the source from which TCR beta CDR3 regions were amplified. Using the HTBI primer set, a first-round RT-PCR was run on the TCR CDR3. TCRdb reanalysed the multiplex PCR reads using MiXCR and keeps one entry per CDR3 protein. The table lists roughly 520,000 distinct CDR3 sequences, approximately 25% of them singletons, with around 11% in the top ten. Germline V gives CDR1 KGHSH, CDR2 LQKENI. V was trimmed by 3 bases and J by 2 bases, leaving 7 bases between them. This CDR3 is 13 amino acids long. This clonotype came up many times.

Sequenced: blood. This rearrangement joins TRBV18 to TRBJ2-5; D gene ambiguous. The sequence derives from a woman in her twenties or thirties with Graves' ophthalmopathy. CDR3 in amino acids: CASSPAVQETQYF. CDR3 DNA sequence: TGTGCCAGCTCACCGGCAGTTCAAGAGACCCAGTACTTC.